The 6 T cell receptor beta chains presented below share a single source sample, sequenced in a study of identical twins. MiXCR was run by TCRdb on the 5' RACE reads, yielding one entry per CDR3 protein. The table records roughly 690,000 distinct CDR3 sequences, less than 25% of them present only once. The sample also formed part of further work on T cells expressing NK-cell markers.

Sequenced input: PBMCs. These receptor sequences come from a woman younger than 30 in good health.

In its sample, this clonotype was seen a few times. The CDR3 is CASSVGTTNTGELFF. The CDR3 DNA reads as TGTGCCAGCAGTGTCGGGACAACGAACACCGGGGAGCTGTTTTTT. The chain is built from TRBV27 and TRBJ2-2; possible D gene TRBD1, 6 bases. Trimming took off 5 bases at V and 0 bases at J, with 10 bases between the two ends. The CDR3 is made up of 15 amino acids. Germline V gives CDR1 MNHEY, CDR2 SMNVEV (reference sequence).

The chain employs TRBV20-1 and TRBJ2-7; no clear D. Germline V gene lookup returns CDR1 DFQATT and CDR2 SNEGSKA (reference sequence). This CDR3 is 13 amino acids long. The ends were cut back, 1 base at V and 3 bases at J, with 10 bases in the middle. Written as DNA, the CDR3 is TGCAGTGCTAGAGGGGCTGTAAACTACGAGCAGTACTTC. As protein: CSARGAVNYEQYF.

This sequence joins TRBV7-9 and TRBJ1-2; no firm D call. This CDR3 region has 12 residues. Germline CDR1 is SEHNR and CDR2 is FQNEAQ (reference sequence). The germline V and J ends were trimmed by 2 bases and 8 bases, with 9 bases remaining between them. Written as DNA, the CDR3 is TGTGCCAGCAGCTTAATCGTGTTGGGCTACACCTTC. The encoded protein is CASSLIVLGYTF.

Only a few counts were recorded for this clonotype. The CDR3 DNA sequence: TGTGCCAGCAGCCGTATCTCGTTAGCACAGAACACTGAAGCTTTCTTT. It encodes CASSRISLAQNTEAFF. This chain connects TRBV7-9 to TRBJ1-1; D not certain. Looked up from germline, CDR1 is SEHNR and CDR2 is FQNEAQ (reference sequence). With 5 bases removed from V and 1 base from J, the gap between germline ends came to 17 bases. This CDR3 is 16 amino acids long.

This clonotype turned up a few times. This sequence joins TRBV5-1 and TRBJ1-1; D possibly corresponds to TRBD1 (6 bases). Germline V gene sequence: CDR1 SGHRS, CDR2 YFSETQ. The CDR3 spans 14 residues. Trimming took off 2 bases at V and 5 bases at J, with 13 bases between the two ends. CDR3 amino acids: CASSFAGVGTEAFF. CDR3 bases: TGCGCCAGCAGCTTCGCAGGGGTGGGGACTGAAGCTTTCTTT.

V usage is TRBV4-1 and J usage is TRBJ2-3, with D perhaps TRBD1 or TRBD2 (6 bases each). This CDR3 contains 16 residues. Germline V gene lookup returns CDR1 MGHRA and CDR2 YSYEKL. With 0 bases removed from V and 4 bases from J, the gap between germline ends came to 14 bases. The CDR3 DNA is TGCGCCAGCAGCCAAGATTCGGCGAGGGGGGCAGATACGCAGTATTTT. Its translation: CASSQDSARGADTQYF.